Described below is a single T cell receptor beta chain sequence and its context. Its antigen is unidentified. The entry originates in a study of T cell responses to AZD1222 COVID-19 vaccine. Study results and limitations: Nearly half of spike-specific TCRs reportedly target variant regions that are unmutated in the B.1.351 and B.1.1.7 variants. Mostly white British, mostly female donors; authors suggested clonal diversity may be underestimated. The study found vaccine-associated CD4 TCRs spanning spike, dominant at 160-218 and 743-854.

Germline CDR1 reads MNHEY; CDR2 reads SVGEGT. V lost 6 bases to trimming and J lost 1 base; unmatched junction nucleotides: 5. CDR3 length: 14 amino acids. Profiling relied on immunoSEQ multiplex PCR, and the TCRdb table lists in-frame clones only, not all of them. Of 100,000 to 150,000 clones listed, 80% to 90% are singletons. The specimen was peripheral blood, collected on day 0 of MenACWY control vaccination. The chain has TRBV6-2 or TRBV6-3 and TRBJ2-7; TRBD1 aligns across 8 bases. This clonotype originated in an adult in good health. In DNA, the CDR3 is TGTGCCAGCAGCCCCGGGACAGGATCCTACGAGCAGTACTTC. Protein product: CASSPGTGSYEQYF.